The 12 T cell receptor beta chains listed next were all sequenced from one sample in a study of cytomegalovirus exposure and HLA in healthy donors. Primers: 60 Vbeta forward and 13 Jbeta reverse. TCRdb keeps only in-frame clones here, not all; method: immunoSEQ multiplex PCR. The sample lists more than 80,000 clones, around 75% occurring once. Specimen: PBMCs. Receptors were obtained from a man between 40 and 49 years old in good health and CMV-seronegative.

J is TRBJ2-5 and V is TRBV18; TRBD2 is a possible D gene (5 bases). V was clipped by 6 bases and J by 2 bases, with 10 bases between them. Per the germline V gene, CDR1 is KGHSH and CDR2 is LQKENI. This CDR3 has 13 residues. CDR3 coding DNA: TGTGCCAGCTCCAAGTCGGGGCAAGAGACCCAGTACTTC. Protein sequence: CASSKSGQETQYF.

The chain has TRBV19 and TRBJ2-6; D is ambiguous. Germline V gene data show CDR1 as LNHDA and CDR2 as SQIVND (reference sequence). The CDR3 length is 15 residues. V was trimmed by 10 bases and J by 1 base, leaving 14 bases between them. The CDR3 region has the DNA TGTGCCACCCTCCCCCAGGCGTCTGGGGCCAACGTCCTGACTTTC. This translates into CATLPQASGANVLTF.

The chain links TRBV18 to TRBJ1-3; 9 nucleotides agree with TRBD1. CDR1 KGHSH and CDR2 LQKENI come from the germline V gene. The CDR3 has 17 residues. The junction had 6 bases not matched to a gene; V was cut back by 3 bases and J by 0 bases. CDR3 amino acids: CASSPRDRAYSGNTIYF. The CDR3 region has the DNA TGTGCCAGCTCACCCCGGGACAGGGCTTACTCTGGAAACACCATATATTTT. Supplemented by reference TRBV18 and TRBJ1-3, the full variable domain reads NAGVMQNPRHLVRRRGQEARLRCSPMKGHSHVYWYRQLPEEGLKFMVYLQKENIIDESGMPKERFSAEFPKEGPSILRIQQVVRGDSAAYFCASSPRDRAYSGNTIYFGEGSWLTVV.

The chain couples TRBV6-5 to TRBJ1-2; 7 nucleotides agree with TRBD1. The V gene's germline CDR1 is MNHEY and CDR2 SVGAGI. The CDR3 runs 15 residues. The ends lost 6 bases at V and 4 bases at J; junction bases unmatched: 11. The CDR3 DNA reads TGTGCCAGCAGCGCCCGGGACAGAAGACCCTATGGCTACACCTTC. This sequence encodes CASSARDRRPYGYTF.

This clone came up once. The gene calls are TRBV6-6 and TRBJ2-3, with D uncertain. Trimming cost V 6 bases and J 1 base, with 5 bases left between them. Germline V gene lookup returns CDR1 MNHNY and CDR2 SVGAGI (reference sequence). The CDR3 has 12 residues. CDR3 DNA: TGTGCCAGCAGCCCTGGCACAGATACGCAGTATTTT. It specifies CASSPGTDTQYF.

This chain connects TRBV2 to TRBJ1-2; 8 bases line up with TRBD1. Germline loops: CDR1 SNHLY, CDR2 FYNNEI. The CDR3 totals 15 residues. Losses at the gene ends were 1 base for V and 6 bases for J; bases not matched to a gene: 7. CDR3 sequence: CASSEGGQVRDGYTF. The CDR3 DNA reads TGTGCCAGCAGTGAAGGGGGACAGGTCCGAGATGGCTACACCTTC.

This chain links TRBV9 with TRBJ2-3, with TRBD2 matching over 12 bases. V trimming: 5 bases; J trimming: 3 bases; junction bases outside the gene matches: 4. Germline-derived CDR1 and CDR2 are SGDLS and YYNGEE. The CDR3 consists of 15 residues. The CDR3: CASRPGLAGTDTQYF. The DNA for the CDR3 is TGTGCCAGCAGGCCTGGACTAGCGGGGACAGATACGCAGTATTTT.

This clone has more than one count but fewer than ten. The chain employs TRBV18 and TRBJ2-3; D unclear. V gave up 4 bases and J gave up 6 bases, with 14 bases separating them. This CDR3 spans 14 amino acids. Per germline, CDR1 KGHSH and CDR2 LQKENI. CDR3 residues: CASSQTQASDTQYF. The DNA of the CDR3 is TGTGCCAGCTCACAAACTCAGGCTTCCGATACGCAGTATTTT.

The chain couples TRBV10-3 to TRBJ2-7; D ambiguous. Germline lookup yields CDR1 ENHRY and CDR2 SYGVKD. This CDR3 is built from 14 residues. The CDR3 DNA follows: TGTTTTTTTTTCAAGCAGAAGGCGGCATACGAGCAGTACTTC. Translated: CFFFKQKAAYEQYF.

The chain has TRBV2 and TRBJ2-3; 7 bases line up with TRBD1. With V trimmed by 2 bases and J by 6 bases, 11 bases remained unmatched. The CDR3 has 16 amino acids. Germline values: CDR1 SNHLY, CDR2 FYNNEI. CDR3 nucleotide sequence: TGTGCCAGCAGTGAAAGGGGGCCATACCTCGGGGATACGCAGTATTTT. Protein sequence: CASSERGPYLGDTQYF.

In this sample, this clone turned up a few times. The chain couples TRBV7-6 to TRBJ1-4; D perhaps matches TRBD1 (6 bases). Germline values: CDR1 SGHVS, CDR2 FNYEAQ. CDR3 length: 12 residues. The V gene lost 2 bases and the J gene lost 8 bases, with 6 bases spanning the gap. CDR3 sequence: CASSLQGEKLFF. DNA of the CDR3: TGTGCCAGCAGCTTACAGGGGGAAAAACTGTTTTTT. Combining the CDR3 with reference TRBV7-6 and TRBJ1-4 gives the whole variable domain GAGVSQSPRYKVTKRGQDVALRCDPISGHVSLYWYRQALGQGPEFLTYFNYEAQQDKSGLPNDRFSAERPEGSISTLTIQRTEQRDSAMYRCASSLQGEKLFFGSGTQLSVL.

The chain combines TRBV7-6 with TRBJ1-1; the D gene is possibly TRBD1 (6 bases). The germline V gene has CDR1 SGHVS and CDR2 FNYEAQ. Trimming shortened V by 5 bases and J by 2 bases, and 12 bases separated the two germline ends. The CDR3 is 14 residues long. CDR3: CASSPSGANTEAFF. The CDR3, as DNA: TGTGCCAGCAGCCCCTCAGGGGCTAACACTGAAGCTTTCTTT.